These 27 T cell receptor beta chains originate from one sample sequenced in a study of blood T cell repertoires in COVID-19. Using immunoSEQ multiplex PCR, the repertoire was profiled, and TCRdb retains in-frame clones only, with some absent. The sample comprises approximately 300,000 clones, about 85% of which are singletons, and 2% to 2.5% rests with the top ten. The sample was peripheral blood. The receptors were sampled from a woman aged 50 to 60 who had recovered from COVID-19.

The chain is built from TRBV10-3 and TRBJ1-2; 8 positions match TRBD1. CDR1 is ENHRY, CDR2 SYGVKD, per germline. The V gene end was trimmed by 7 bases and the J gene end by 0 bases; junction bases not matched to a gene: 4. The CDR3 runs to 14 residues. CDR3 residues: CAIKPTGANYGYTF. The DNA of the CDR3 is TGTGCCATCAAACCGACAGGGGCTAACTATGGCTACACCTTC.

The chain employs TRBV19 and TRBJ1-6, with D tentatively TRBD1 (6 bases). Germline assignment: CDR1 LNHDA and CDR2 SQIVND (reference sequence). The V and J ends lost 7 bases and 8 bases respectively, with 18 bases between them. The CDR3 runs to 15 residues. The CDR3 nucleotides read TGTGCCAGTACTCCATCCAGGGGCCGAGATTCACCCCTCCACTTT. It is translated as CASTPSRGRDSPLHF.

The CDR3 nucleotides read TGTGCCAGCAGCACCCGACGGGCGAACAGGTACAATGAGCAGTTCTTC. It specifies CASSTRRANRYNEQFF. The J gene is TRBJ2-1, the V gene TRBV7-2; maybe TRBD1 (5 bases). The CDR3 totals 16 residues. The V end lost 5 bases, the J end lost 4 bases, and 18 bases lay between the germline ends. CDR1 and CDR2 from the germline V gene are SGHTA and FQGNSA.

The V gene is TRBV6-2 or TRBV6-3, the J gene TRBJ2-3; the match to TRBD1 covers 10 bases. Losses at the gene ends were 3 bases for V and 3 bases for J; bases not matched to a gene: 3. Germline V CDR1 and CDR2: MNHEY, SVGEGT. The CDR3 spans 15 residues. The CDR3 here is CASSYWDRGTDTQYF. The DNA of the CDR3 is TGTGCCAGCAGTTATTGGGACAGGGGAACAGATACGCAGTATTTT.

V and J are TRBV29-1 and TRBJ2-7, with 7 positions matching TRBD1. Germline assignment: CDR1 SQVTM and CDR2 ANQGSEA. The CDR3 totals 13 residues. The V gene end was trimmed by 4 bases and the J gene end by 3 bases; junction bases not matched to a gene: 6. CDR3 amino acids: CSVARQGNYEQYF. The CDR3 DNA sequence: TGCAGCGTTGCCCGACAGGGAAACTACGAGCAGTACTTC.

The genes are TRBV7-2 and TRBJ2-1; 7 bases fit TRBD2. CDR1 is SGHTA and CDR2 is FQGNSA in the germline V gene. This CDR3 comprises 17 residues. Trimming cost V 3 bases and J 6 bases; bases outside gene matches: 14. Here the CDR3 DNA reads TGTGCCAGCAGCTTTATAAGACTAGCCCTACCTACCAATGAGCAGTTCTTC. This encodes CASSFIRLALPTNEQFF. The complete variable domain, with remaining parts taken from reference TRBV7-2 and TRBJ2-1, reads GAGVSQSPSNKVTEKGKDVELRCDPISGHTALYWYRQSLGQGLEFLIYFQGNSAPDKSGLPSDRFSAERTGGSVSTLTIQRTQQEDSAVYLCASSFIRLALPTNEQFFGPGTRLTVL.

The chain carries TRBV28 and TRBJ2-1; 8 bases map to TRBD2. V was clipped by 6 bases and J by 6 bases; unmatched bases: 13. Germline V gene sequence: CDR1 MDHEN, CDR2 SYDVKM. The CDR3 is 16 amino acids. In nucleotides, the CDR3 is TGTGCCAGCAGGATAGGAGCGGGAGCCCTGCGCAATGAGCAGTTCTTC. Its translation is CASRIGAGALRNEQFF.

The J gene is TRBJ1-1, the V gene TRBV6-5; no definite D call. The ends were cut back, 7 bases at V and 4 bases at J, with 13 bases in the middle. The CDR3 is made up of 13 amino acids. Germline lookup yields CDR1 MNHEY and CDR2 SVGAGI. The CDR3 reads CASTLRPGTEAFF. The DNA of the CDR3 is TGTGCCAGCACATTACGTCCGGGCACTGAAGCTTTCTTT.

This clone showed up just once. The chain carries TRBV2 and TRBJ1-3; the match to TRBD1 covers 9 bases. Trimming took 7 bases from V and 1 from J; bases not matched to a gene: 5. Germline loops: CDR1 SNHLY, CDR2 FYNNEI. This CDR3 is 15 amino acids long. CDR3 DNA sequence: TGTGCCAGCACCGGGACAGGGTCTTCTGGAAACACCATATATTTT. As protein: CASTGTGSSGNTIYF.

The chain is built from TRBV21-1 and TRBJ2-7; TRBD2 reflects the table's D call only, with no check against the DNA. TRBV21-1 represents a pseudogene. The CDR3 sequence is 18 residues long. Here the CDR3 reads CASSTRGTSGRAAHEQYF. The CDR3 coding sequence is TGTGCCAGCAGCACCAGGGGGACTAGCGGGAGGGCCGCCCACGAGCAGTACTTC.

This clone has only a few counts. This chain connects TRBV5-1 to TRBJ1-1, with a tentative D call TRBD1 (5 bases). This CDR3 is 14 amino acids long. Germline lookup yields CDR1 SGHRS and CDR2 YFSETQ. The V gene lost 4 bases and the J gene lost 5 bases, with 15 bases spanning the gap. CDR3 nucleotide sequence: TGCGCCAGCAGCCCCTCCGGGGGGAGGACTGAAGCTTTCTTT. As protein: CASSPSGGRTEAFF.

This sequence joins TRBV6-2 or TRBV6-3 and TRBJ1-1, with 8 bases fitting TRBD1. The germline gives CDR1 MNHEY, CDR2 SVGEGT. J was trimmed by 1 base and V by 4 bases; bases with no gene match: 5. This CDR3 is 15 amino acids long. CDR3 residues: CASSFTGGWNTEAFF. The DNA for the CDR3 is TGTGCCAGCAGTTTTACAGGGGGTTGGAACACTGAAGCTTTCTTT.

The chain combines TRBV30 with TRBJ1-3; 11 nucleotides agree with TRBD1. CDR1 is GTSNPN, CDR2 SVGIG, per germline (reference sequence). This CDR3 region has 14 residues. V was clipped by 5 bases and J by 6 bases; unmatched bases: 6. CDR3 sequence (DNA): TGTGCCTGGTCGGGACAGGGGGTTGTAAACACCATATATTTT. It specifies CAWSGQGVVNTIYF.

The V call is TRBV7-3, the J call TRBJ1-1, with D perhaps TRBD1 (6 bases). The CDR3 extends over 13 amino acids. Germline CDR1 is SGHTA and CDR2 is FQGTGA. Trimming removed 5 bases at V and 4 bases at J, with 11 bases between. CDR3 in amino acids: CASSPQGTTEAFF. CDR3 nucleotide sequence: TGTGCCAGCAGCCCGCAGGGGACCACTGAAGCTTTCTTT.

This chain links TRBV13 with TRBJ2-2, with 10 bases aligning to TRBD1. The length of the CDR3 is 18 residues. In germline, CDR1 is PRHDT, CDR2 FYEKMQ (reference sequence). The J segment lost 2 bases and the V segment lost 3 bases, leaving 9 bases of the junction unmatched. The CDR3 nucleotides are TGTGCCAGCAGCTTGACAGGGGGCGCGGTATTTAACACCGGGGAGCTGTTTTTT. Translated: CASSLTGGAVFNTGELFF.

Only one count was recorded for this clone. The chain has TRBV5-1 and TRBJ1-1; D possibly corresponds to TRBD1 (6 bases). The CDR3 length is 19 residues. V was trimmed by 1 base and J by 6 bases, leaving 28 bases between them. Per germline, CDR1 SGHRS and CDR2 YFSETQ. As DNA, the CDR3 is TGCGCCAGCAGCTTGACCCCCCTTCGTCGCCAGGGGAGAAGCTCTGAAGCTTTCTTT. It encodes CASSLTPLRRQGRSSEAFF.

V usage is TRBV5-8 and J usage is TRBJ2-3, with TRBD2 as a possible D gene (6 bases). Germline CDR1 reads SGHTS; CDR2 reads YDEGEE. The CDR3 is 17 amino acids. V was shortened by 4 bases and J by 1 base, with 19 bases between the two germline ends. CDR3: CASSPSKLAPGTDTQYF. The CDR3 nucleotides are TGTGCCAGCAGCCCAAGCAAACTAGCTCCGGGCACAGATACGCAGTATTTT.

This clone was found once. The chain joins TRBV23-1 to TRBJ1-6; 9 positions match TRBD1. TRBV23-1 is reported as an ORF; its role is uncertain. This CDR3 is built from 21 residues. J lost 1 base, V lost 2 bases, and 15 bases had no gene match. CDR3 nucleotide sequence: TGCGCCAGCAGTCAAATCCGCGCGGACAGGGGTTTGAGTTCCTATAATTCACCCCTCCACTTT. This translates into CASSQIRADRGLSSYNSPLHF.

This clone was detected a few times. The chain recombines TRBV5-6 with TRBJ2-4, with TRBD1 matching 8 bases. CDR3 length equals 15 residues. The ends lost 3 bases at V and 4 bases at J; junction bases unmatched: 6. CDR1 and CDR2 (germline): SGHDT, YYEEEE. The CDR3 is CASSSLQGDKNIQYF. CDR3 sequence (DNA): TGTGCCAGCAGCTCGTTACAGGGGGATAAAAACATTCAGTACTTC. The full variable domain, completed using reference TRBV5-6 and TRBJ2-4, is DAGVTQSPTHLIKTRGQQVTLRCSPKSGHDTVSWYQQALGQGPQFIFQYYEEEERQRGNFPDRFSGHQFPNYSSELNVNALLLGDSALYLCASSSLQGDKNIQYFGAGTRLSVL.

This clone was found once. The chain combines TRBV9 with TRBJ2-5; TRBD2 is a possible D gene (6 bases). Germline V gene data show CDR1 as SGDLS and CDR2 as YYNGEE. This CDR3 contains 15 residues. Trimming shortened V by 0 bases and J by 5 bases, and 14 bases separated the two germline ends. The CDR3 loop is CASSVGVGGRETQYF. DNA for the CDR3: TGTGCCAGCAGCGTAGGTGTCGGGGGACGGGAGACCCAGTACTTC. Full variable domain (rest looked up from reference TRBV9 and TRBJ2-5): DSGVTQTPKHLITATGQRVTLRCSPRSGDLSVYWYQQSLDQGLQFLIQYYNGEERAKGNILERFSAQQFPDLHSELNLSSLELGDSALYFCASSVGVGGRETQYFGPGTRLLVL.

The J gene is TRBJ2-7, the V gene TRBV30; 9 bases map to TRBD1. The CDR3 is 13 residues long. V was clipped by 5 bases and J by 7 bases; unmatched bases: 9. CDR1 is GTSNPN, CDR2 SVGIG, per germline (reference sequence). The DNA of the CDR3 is TGTGCCTGGGCGGGACAGGGAGAGAGGGAGCAGTACTTC. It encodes CAWAGQGEREQYF.

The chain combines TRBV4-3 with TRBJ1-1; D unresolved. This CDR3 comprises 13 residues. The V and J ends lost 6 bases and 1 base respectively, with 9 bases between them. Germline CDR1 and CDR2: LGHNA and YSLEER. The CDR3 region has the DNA TGCGCCAGCAGTTACAGCAGGAACACTGAAGCTTTCTTT. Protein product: CASSYSRNTEAFF.

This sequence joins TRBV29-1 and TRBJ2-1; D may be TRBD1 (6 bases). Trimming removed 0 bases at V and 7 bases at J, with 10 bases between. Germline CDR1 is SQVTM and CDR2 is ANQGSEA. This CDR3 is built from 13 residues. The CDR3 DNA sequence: TGCAGCGTTGAAGATCAGCAGGGGAATGAGCAGTTCTTC. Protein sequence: CSVEDQQGNEQFF.

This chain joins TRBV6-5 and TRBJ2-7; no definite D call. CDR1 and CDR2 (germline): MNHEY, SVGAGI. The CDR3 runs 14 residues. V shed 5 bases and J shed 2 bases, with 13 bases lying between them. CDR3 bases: TGTGCCAGCAGTACCGCCCATGGGCCCTACGAGCAGTACTTC. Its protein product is CASSTAHGPYEQYF.

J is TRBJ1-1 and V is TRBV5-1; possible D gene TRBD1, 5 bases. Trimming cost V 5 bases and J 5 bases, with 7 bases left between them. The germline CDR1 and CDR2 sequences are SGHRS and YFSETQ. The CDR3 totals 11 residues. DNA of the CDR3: TGCGCCAGCAGAGCAGGGACTGAAGCTTTCTTT. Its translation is CASRAGTEAFF.

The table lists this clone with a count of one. In nucleotides, the CDR3 is TGTGCCAGCAGTTATCGGCAGGGGGCCCTTGATGGCTACACCTTC. Protein sequence: CASSYRQGALDGYTF. The genes are TRBV6-5 and TRBJ1-2; 8 bases agree with TRBD1. V lost 3 bases and J lost 6; bases outside the gene matches: 9. The CDR3 has 15 residues. Germline V gives CDR1 MNHEY, CDR2 SVGAGI.

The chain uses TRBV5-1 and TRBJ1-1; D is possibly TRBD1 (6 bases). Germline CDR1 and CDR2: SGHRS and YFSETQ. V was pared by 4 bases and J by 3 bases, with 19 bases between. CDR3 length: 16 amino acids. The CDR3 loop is CASSRGPGAGYTEAFF. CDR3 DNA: TGCGCCAGCAGCCGTGGACCAGGGGCAGGGTACACTGAAGCTTTCTTT.